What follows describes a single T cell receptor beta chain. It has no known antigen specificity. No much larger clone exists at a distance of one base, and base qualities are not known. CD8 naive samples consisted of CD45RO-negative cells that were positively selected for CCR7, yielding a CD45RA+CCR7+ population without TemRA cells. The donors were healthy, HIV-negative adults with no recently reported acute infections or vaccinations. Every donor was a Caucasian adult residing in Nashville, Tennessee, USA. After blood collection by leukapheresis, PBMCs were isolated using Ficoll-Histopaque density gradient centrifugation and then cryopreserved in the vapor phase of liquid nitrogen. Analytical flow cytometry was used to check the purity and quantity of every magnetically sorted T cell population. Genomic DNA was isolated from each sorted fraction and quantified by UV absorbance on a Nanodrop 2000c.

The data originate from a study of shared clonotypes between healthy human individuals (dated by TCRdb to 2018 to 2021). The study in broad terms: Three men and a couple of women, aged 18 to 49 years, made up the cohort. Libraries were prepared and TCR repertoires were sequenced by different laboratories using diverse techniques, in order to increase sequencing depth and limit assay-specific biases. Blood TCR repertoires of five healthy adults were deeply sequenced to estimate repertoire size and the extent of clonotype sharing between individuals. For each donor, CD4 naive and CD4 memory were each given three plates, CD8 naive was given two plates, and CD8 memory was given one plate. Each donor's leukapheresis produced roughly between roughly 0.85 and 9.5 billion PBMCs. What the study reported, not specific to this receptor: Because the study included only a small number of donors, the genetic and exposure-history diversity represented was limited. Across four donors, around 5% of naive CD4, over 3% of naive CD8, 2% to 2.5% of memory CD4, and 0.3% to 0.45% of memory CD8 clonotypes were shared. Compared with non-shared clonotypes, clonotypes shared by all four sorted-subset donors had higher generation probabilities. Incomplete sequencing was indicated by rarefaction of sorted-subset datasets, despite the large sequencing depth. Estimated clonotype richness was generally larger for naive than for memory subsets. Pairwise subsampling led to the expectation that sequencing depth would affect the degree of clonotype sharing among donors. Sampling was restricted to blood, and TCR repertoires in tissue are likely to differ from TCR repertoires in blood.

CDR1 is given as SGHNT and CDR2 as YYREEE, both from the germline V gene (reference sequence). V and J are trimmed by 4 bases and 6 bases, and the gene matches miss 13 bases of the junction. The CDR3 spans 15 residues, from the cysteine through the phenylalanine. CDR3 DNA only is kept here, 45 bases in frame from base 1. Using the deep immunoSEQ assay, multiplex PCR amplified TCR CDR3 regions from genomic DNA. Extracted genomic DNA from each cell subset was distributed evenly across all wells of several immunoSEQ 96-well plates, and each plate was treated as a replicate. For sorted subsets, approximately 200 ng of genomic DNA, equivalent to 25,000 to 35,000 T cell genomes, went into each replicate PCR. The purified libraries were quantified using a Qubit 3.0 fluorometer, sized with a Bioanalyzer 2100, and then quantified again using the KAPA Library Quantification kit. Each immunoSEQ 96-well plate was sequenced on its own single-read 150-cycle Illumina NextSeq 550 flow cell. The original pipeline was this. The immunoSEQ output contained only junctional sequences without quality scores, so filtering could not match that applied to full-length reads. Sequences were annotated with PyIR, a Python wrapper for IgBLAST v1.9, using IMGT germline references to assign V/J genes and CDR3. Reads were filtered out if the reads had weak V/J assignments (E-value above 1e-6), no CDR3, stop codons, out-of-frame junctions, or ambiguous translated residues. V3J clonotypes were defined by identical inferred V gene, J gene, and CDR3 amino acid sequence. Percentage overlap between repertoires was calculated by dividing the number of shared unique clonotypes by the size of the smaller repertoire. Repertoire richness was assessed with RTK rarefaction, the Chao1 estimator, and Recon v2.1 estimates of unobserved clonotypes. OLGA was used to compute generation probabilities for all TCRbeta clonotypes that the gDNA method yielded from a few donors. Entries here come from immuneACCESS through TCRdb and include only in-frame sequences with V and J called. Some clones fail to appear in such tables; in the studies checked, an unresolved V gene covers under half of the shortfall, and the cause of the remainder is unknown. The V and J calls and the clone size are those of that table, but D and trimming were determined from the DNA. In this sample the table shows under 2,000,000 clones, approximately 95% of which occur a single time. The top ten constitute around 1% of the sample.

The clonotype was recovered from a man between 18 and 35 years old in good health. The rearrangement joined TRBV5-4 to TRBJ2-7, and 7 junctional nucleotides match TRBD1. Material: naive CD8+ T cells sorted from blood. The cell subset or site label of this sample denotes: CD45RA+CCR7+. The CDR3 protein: CASSPETGMLSEQYF. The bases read TGTGCCAGCAGCCCGGAGACAGGGATGTTAAGCGAGCAGTACTTC.